These 30 T cell receptor beta chains originate from one sample sequenced in a study of cytomegalovirus exposure and HLA in healthy donors. Method: immunoSEQ multiplex PCR; TCRdb's copy keeps in-frame clones and lacks some. The sample contains 100,000 to 150,000 clones, 75% to 90% of which appear only once. The sequencing sample was made of PBMCs. All receptors derive from a woman between 18 and 29 years old in good health and CMV-seronegative.

The chain is built from TRBV7-6 and TRBJ2-2, with a tentative D call TRBD2 (5 bases). The germline gives CDR1 SGHVS, CDR2 FNYEAQ. CDR3 size: 12 residues. Trimming removed 9 bases at V and 3 bases at J, with 8 bases between. CDR3 nucleotide sequence: TGTGCCAGGCCGGGGTACACCGGGGAGCTGTTTTTT. This translates into CARPGYTGELFF. Full variable domain (rest looked up from reference TRBV7-6 and TRBJ2-2): GAGVSQSPRYKVTKRGQDVALRCDPISGHVSLYWYRQALGQGPEFLTYFNYEAQQDKSGLPNDRFSAERPEGSISTLTIQRTEQRDSAMYRCARPGYTGELFFGEGSRLTVL.

This chain links TRBV13 with TRBJ2-7; TRBD2 aligns across 10 bases. The CDR3 runs to 16 residues. The germline gives CDR1 PRHDT, CDR2 FYEKMQ (reference sequence). The J segment lost 2 bases and the V segment lost 5 bases, leaving 9 bases of the junction unmatched. The CDR3 is CASSPTLAGVAYEQYF. DNA of the CDR3: TGTGCCAGCAGCCCTACGCTAGCGGGAGTCGCCTACGAGCAGTACTTC.

A single count supports this clone. The V and J genes are TRBV10-3 and TRBJ1-2, with TRBD1 matching over 8 bases. The V and J ends lost 8 bases and 6 bases, in that order; junction bases with no gene match: 11. CDR1 is ENHRY and CDR2 is SYGVKD in the germline V gene. CDR3 length equals 14 residues. The CDR3 DNA is TGTGCCATCTGGACAGGGCTGGAGTATAATGGCTACACCTTC. Protein sequence: CAIWTGLEYNGYTF.

The chain recombines TRBV14 with TRBJ2-1, with 9 bases fitting TRBD2. This CDR3 comprises 16 residues. Germline V CDR1 and CDR2: SGHDN, FVKESK. V shed 1 base, J shed 8 bases, and the junction held 9 bases outside the gene matches. CDR3 bases: TGTGCCAGCAGCCAAGCAGCGGGAGGTGCGGGGGATGAGCAGTTCTTC. Encoded protein: CASSQAAGGAGDEQFF.

CDR3 DNA: TGTGCCTCTACCGGGACAGGGTTTAATTATGGCTACACCTTC. Amino acids: CASTGTGFNYGYTF. The J gene is TRBJ1-2, the V gene TRBV30; 9 bases are shared with TRBD1. Unmatched junction bases numbered 11, after V lost 7 bases and J lost 5 bases. This CDR3 has 14 amino acids. The germline gives CDR1 GTSNPN, CDR2 SVGIG (reference sequence).

In its sample, this clone was seen a few times. The V gene is TRBV30, the J gene TRBJ2-2; 9 bases are shared with TRBD1. The length of the CDR3 is 15 residues. With 1 base clipped from V and 3 bases from J, the junction kept 3 bases outside the gene matches. Germline CDR1 is GTSNPN and CDR2 is SVGIG (reference sequence). The CDR3 reads CAWSARDRDTGELFF. Here the CDR3 DNA reads TGTGCCTGGAGTGCTAGGGACAGGGACACCGGGGAGCTGTTTTTT.

This clone was seen a few times. This chain connects TRBV28 to TRBJ2-1; maybe TRBD1 (6 bases). V dropped 5 bases and J dropped 8 bases, with 16 bases sitting between them. The CDR3 has 14 residues. The germline V gene has CDR1 MDHEN and CDR2 SYDVKM. The CDR3 sequence is CASSPTGGRYEQFF. CDR3 DNA sequence: TGTGCCAGCAGTCCGACAGGTGGTAGGTATGAGCAGTTCTTC.

Only one count was recorded for this clone. The J gene is TRBJ2-7, the V gene TRBV7-8; weak D call: TRBD1 (6 bases). Germline CDR1 and CDR2: SGHVS and FQNEAQ. The CDR3 has 15 residues. Trimming cost V 5 bases and J 1 base, with 15 bases left between them. The CDR3 nucleotides are TGTGCCAGCAGCGAAGCCGAGGGGACATCCTACGAGCAGTACTTC. Its translation is CASSEAEGTSYEQYF.

This rearrangement joins TRBV10-2 to TRBJ2-5; 13 nucleotides agree with TRBD2. Per germline, CDR1 WSHSY and CDR2 SAAADI. J gave up 3 bases and V 4 bases, and 2 bases lay outside the gene matches. The CDR3 runs to 15 residues. CDR3 protein: CASSGGTSGEETQYF. The CDR3 DNA reads as TGCGCCAGCAGTGGTGGGACTAGCGGGGAAGAGACCCAGTACTTC.

This clone came up once. The chain recombines TRBV27 with TRBJ1-1; D uncertain. V lost 3 bases, J lost 4 bases, and 9 bases lay in between. The CDR3 is 13 amino acids. Germline assignment: CDR1 MNHEY and CDR2 SMNVEV (reference sequence). The CDR3 bases are TGTGCCAGCAGTTTTTCGGTCTCCACTGAAGCTTTCTTT. Encoded protein: CASSFSVSTEAFF.

The V call is TRBV23-1, the J call TRBJ1-5, with TRBD1 as a possible D gene (5 bases). TRBV23-1 is an ORF, and what it does is uncertain. Trimming removed 6 bases from V and 0 bases from J, with 18 bases in between. This CDR3 comprises 17 residues. The CDR3 region has the DNA TGCGCCAGCAGACCCGCACCAAGGGGATTTAGCAATCAGCCCCAGCATTTT. As protein: CASRPAPRGFSNQPQHF.

The rearrangement joins TRBV4-3 to TRBJ2-1; 16 bases are a match to TRBD2. The CDR3 consists of 17 residues. CDR1 LGHNA and CDR2 YSLEER come from the germline V gene. The V and J ends lost 4 bases and 6 bases, in that order; junction bases with no gene match: 6. The CDR3, as DNA: TGCGCCAGCAGCCCGGGACTAGCGGGAGGGCCTGGCAATGAGCAGTTCTTC. Translating gives CASSPGLAGGPGNEQFF.

The rearrangement joins TRBV9 to TRBJ2-1; maybe TRBD2 (6 bases). V lost 0 bases, J lost 8 bases, and 12 bases lay in between. Looked up from germline, CDR1 is SGDLS and CDR2 is YYNGEE. CDR3 size: 14 residues. CDR3 in DNA: TGTGCCAGCAGCGTAGAGGCGGGATGGGATGAGCAGTTCTTC. Translated, it gives CASSVEAGWDEQFF.

This clone was counted a single time. DNA for the CDR3: TGTGCCAGCCTCAGGGGTTTTACTGAAGCTTTCTTT. It specifies CASLRGFTEAFF. V and J are TRBV28 and TRBJ1-1; TRBD1 is a possible D gene (6 bases). Germline CDR1 MDHEN, CDR2 SYDVKM. The CDR3 covers 12 residues. Between the trimmed V and J ends, which lost 8 bases and 5 bases, there was a span of 12 bases.

The chain links TRBV20-1 to TRBJ2-3, with D hard to call. The CDR3 has 11 amino acids. Trimming pared 3 bases from V and 5 bases from J, leaving 6 bases between. Germline V gene data show CDR1 as DFQATT and CDR2 as SNEGSKA (reference sequence). This CDR3 reads CSASRLDTQYF. The CDR3 DNA follows: TGCAGTGCTAGCAGATTAGATACGCAGTATTTT.

The V gene is TRBV19, the J gene TRBJ2-2; 7 bases are a match to TRBD1. Germline V gene lookup returns CDR1 LNHDA and CDR2 SQIVND (reference sequence). There are 12 residues in the CDR3. The junction had 1 base not matched to a gene; V was cut back by 4 bases and J by 8 bases. The CDR3 DNA reads TGTGCCAGTAGTACACAGGGGGGGGAGCTGTTTTTT. It yields the protein CASSTQGGELFF.

The chain has TRBV4-3 and TRBJ2-1; 7 bases line up with TRBD1. V dropped 1 base and J dropped 4; count of bases not matched to a gene: 7. Germline V gene data show CDR1 as LGHNA and CDR2 as YSLEER. CDR3 length: 16 residues. CDR3 sequence (DNA): TGCGCCAGCAGCCAAGTTTTAGGGGGCAAGTACAATGAGCAGTTCTTC. Protein product: CASSQVLGGKYNEQFF.

This clone was detected once. The chain uses TRBV30 and TRBJ2-3, with 10 bases matching TRBD2. The CDR3 runs to 16 residues. Germline CDR1 is GTSNPN and CDR2 is SVGIG (reference sequence). After removal of 0 bases from V and 3 bases from J, the junction contained 6 bases not matched to a gene. CDR3 protein: CAWSVLAGGLTDTQYF. The CDR3 DNA is TGTGCCTGGAGTGTATTAGCGGGGGGCCTTACAGATACGCAGTATTTT.

The gene calls are TRBV6-5 and TRBJ2-6; TRBD2 is a possible D gene (6 bases). Germline V gene data show CDR1 as MNHEY and CDR2 as SVGAGI. The CDR3 has 15 amino acids. With 2 bases removed from V and 2 bases from J, the gap between germline ends came to 7 bases. In DNA, the CDR3 is TGTGCCAGCAGTTACGGCGGGGCTGGGGCCAACGTCCTGACTTTC. This codes for CASSYGGAGANVLTF.

This clone was recorded once. This chain connects TRBV29-1 to TRBJ2-7; 12 nucleotides match TRBD2. V lost 7 bases, J lost 6 bases, and 7 bases stayed unmatched. The CDR3 spans 13 residues. Germline CDR1 SQVTM, CDR2 ANQGSEA. CDR3 in amino acids: CSARLAGALEQYF. The DNA of the CDR3 is TGCAGCGCAAGACTAGCGGGAGCCCTCGAGCAGTACTTC.

This chain links TRBV15 with TRBJ2-7; D perhaps matches TRBD2 (5 bases). The V gene lost 0 bases and the J gene lost 1 base, with 10 bases spanning the gap. CDR1 and CDR2 from the germline V gene are LNHNV and YYDKDF (reference sequence). This CDR3 has 15 amino acids. For the CDR3, the DNA is TGTGCCACCAGCAGAGATCCGGGATCGTCCTACGAGCAGTACTTC. Translating it yields CATSRDPGSSYEQYF.

This clone showed up just a few times. J is TRBJ2-7 and V is TRBV28; possible D gene TRBD1, 6 bases. V shed 1 base and J shed 5 bases, with 15 bases lying between them. The germline V gene has CDR1 MDHEN and CDR2 SYDVKM. CDR3 length equals 15 residues. In DNA form, the CDR3 reads TGTGCCAGCAGTTTATCTGAGACAGGTGCCGACGAGCAGTACGTC. Protein: CASSLSETGADEQYV.

This sequence joins TRBV28 and TRBJ2-1; D is possibly TRBD2 (7 bases). The V gene's germline CDR1 is MDHEN and CDR2 SYDVKM. The CDR3 totals 16 residues. Trimming took off 7 bases at V and 4 bases at J, with 20 bases between the two ends. The CDR3 sequence: CASTTAGALDYNEQFF. CDR3 DNA sequence: TGTGCCAGCACTACGGCGGGGGCATTAGATTACAATGAGCAGTTCTTC.

This chain connects TRBV9 to TRBJ1-5; D not resolved. Looked up from germline, CDR1 is SGDLS and CDR2 is YYNGEE. This CDR3 comprises 15 residues. The V and J ends lost 0 bases and 3 bases respectively, with 10 bases between them. The CDR3 DNA reads TGTGCCAGCAGCGTAGAAGGGAGGGCCAATCAGCCCCAGCATTTT. It encodes CASSVEGRANQPQHF.

The chain has TRBV5-5 and TRBJ2-5; TRBD1 matches 8 bases. The CDR3 is 16 residues long. Germline trimming cut 4 bases from V and 2 bases from J; bases unmatched to any gene: 10. CDR1 is SGHKS, CDR2 YYEKEE, per germline (reference sequence). CDR3 sequence: CASSLRTGTGQETQYF. CDR3 in DNA: TGTGCCAGCAGCCTCCGGACAGGGACGGGGCAAGAGACCCAGTACTTC. The whole variable domain, filled in from reference TRBV5-5 and TRBJ2-5, reads DAGVTQSPTHLIKTRGQQVTLRCSPISGHKSVSWYQQVLGQGPQFIFQYYEKEERGRGNFPDRFSARQFPNYSSELNVNALLLGDSALYLCASSLRTGTGQETQYFGPGTRLLVL.

The chain recombines TRBV19 with TRBJ2-2, with TRBD1 identical over 9 bases. After removal of 6 bases from V and 1 base from J, the junction contained 6 bases not matched to a gene. The CDR3 is 16 amino acids. The germline V gene encodes CDR1 LNHDA and CDR2 SQIVND (reference sequence). This CDR3 reads CASRGGTGWNTGELFF. In nucleotides, the CDR3 is TGTGCCAGTAGGGGAGGGACAGGGTGGAACACCGGGGAGCTGTTTTTT.

V usage is TRBV5-1 and J usage is TRBJ2-3, with a weak D call TRBD2 (6 bases). The V gene's germline CDR1 is SGHRS and CDR2 YFSETQ. The CDR3 has 14 amino acids. Trimming cost V 4 bases and J 0 bases, with 9 bases left between them. CDR3 protein: CASSAGTSTDTQYF. DNA for the CDR3: TGCGCCAGCAGCGCCGGGACTAGCACAGATACGCAGTATTTT.

The gene calls are TRBV29-1 and TRBJ2-7, with D possibly being TRBD1 (5 bases). Trimming shortened V by 8 bases and J by 6 bases, and 20 bases separated the two germline ends. The CDR3 extends over 13 amino acids. Germline-derived CDR1 and CDR2 are SQVTM and ANQGSEA. The CDR3 reads CSILGPDNTEQYF. The CDR3 region has the DNA TGCAGCATCCTGGGGCCGGACAACACCGAGCAGTACTTC.

This sequence joins TRBV21-1 and TRBJ1-5; TRBD1, the D gene given by the table, was not confirmed from the DNA. TRBV21-1 is given as a pseudogene. The CDR3 runs 14 residues. The CDR3: CASRTDDSNQPQHF. Here the CDR3 DNA reads TGTGCCAGTAGGACAGATGATAGCAATCAGCCCCAGCATTTT.

The V gene is TRBV4-2, the J gene TRBJ2-1, with TRBD2 matching 7 bases. V lost 4 bases and J lost 5; bases outside the gene matches: 11. The CDR3 covers 16 residues. Looked up from germline, CDR1 is LGHNA and CDR2 is YNFKEQ. In nucleotides, the CDR3 is TGTGCCAGCAGCCTAAAGGCCACCCGGGGGGACAATGAGCAGTTCTTC. This encodes CASSLKATRGDNEQFF.